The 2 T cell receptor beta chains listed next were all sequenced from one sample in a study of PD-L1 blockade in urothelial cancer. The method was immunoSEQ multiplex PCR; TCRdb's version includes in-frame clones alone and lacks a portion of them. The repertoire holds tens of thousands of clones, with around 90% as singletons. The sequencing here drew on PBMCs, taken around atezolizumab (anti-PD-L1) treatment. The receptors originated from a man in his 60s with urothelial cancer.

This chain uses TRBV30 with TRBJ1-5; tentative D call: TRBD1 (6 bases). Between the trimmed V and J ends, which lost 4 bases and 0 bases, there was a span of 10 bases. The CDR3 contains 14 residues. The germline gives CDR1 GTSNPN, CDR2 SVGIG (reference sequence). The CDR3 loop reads CAWNPGDSNQPQHF. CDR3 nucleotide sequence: TGTGCCTGGAACCCAGGGGATAGCAATCAGCCCCAGCATTTT.

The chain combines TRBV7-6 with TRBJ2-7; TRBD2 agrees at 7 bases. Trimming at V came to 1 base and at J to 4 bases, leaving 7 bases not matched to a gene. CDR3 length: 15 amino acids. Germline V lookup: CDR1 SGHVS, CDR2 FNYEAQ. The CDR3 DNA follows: TGTGCCAGCAGCTTAGGTCCTAGCGGCCAGTACGAGCAGTACTTC. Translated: CASSLGPSGQYEQYF.